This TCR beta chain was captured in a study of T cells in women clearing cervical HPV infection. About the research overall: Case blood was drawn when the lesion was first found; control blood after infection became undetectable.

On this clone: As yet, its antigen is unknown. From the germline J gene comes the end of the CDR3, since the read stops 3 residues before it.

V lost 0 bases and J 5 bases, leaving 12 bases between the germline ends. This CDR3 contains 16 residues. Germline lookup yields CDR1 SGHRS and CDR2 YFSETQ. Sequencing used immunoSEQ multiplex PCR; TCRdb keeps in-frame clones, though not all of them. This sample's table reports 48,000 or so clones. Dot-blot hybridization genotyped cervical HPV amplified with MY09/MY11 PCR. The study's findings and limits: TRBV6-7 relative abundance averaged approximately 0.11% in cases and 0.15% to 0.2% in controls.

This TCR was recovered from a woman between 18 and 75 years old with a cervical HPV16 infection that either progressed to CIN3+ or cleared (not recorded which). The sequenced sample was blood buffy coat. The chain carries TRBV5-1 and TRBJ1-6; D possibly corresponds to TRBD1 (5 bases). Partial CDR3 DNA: TGCGCCAGCAGCTTGGAACGACAGCAGAATAATTCACCC. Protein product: CASSLERQQNNSP. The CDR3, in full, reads CASSLERQQNNSPLHF.